This record looks at one T cell receptor beta chain sequence and its context. Its target is not known. This sample was included in a study of T cell responses to AZD1222 COVID-19 vaccine. Study outcomes and limitations: Nearly half of spike-specific TCRs reportedly target variant regions that are unmutated in the B.1.351 and B.1.1.7 variants. At baseline, just 5 or 6 AZD1222 recipients tested seropositive. Repertoire samples came only from after the peak T cell response.

Germline values: CDR1 SGHRS, CDR2 YFSETQ. After removal of 4 bases from V and 7 bases from J, the junction contained 10 bases not matched to a gene. The CDR3 spans 14 residues. Method: immunoSEQ multiplex PCR; TCRdb's copy keeps in-frame clones and lacks some. The sample has more than 70,000 clones, around 90% seen once. The sample was peripheral blood, taken 28 days after the second AZD1222 dose. The source is an adult who received the AZD1222 COVID-19 vaccine. This chain links TRBV5-1 with TRBJ1-1; 7 nucleotides agree with TRBD1. CDR3 sequence reads: CASSPEGTAIEAFF. The CDR3 nucleotides read TGCGCCAGCAGCCCGGAAGGGACAGCCATTGAAGCTTTCTTT.